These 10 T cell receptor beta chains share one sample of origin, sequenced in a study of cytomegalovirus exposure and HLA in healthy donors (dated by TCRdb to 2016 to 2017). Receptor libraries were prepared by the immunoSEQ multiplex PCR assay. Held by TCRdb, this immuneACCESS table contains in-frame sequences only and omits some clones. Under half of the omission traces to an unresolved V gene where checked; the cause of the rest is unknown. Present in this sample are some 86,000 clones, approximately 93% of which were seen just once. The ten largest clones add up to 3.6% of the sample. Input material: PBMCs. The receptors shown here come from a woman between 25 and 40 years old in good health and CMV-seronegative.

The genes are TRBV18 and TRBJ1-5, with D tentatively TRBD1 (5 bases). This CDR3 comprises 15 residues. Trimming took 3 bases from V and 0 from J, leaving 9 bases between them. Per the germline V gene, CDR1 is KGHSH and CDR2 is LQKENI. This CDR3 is CASSPPGHSNQPQHF. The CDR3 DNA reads TGTGCCAGCTCACCCCCAGGGCATAGCAATCAGCCCCAGCATTTT. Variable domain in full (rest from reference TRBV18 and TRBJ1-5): NAGVMQNPRHLVRRRGQEARLRCSPMKGHSHVYWYRQLPEEGLKFMVYLQKENIIDESGMPKERFSAEFPKEGPSILRIQQVVRGDSAAYFCASSPPGHSNQPQHFGDGTRLSIL.

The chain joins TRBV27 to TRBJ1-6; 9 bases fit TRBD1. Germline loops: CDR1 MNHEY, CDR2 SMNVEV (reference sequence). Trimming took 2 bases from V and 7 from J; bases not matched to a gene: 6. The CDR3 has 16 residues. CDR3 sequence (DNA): TGTGCCAGCAGTTTAGCGACCGGGACAGGGAATTCACCCCTCCACTTT. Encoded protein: CASSLATGTGNSPLHF.

DNA for the CDR3: TGTGCCAGCAGGGGGACAGGGTTTTCTGAAGCTTTCTTT. It is translated as CASRGTGFSEAFF. The gene calls are TRBV6-5 and TRBJ1-1, with TRBD1 identical over 9 bases. Germline CDR1 reads MNHEY; CDR2 reads SVGAGI. Trimming took 6 bases from V and 6 from J; bases not matched to a gene: 5. The CDR3 is 13 amino acids.

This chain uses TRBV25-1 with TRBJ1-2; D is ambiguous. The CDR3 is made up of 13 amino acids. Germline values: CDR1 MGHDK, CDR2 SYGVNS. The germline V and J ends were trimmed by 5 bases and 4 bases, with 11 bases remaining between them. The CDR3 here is CASSLEGSYGYTF. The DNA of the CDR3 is TGTGCCAGCAGTTTGGAGGGTAGCTATGGCTACACCTTC.

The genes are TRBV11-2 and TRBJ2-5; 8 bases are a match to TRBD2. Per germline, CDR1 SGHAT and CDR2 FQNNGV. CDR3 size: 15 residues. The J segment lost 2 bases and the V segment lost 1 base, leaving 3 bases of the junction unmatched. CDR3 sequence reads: CASSLAPGGQETQYF. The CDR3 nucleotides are TGTGCCAGCAGCTTAGCCCCGGGGGGGCAAGAGACCCAGTACTTC.

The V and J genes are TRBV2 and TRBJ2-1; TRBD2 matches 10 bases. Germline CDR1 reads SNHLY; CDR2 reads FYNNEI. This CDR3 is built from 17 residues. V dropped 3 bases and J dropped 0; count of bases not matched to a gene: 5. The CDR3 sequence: CASSELASGSSYNEQFF. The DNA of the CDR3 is TGTGCCAGCAGTGAGTTGGCTAGCGGGAGCTCCTACAATGAGCAGTTCTTC.

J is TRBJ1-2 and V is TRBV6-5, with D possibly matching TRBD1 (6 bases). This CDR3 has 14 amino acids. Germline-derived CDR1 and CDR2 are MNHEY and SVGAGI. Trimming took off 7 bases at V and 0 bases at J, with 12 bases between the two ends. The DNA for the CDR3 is TGTGCCAGCAAGCCGGGACACCCTAACTATGGCTACACCTTC. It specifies CASKPGHPNYGYTF.

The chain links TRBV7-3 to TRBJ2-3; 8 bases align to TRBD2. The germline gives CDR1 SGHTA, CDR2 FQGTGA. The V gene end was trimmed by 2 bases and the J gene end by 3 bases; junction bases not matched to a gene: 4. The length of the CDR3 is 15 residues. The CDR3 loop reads CASSLLASGTDTQYF. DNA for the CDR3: TGTGCCAGCAGCTTATTGGCTAGCGGGACAGATACGCAGTATTTT.

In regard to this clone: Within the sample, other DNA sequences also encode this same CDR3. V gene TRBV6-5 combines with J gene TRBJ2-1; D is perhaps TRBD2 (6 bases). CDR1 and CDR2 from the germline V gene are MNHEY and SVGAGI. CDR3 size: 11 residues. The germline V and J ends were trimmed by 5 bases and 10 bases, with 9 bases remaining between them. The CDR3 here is CASSLGGEQFF. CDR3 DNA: TGTGCCAGCAGTCTCGGGGGAGAGCAGTTCTTC.

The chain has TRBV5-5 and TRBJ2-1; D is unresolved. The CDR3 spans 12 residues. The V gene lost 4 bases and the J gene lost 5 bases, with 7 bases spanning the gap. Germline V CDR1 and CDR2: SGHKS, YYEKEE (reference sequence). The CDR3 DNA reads TGTGCCAGCAGCCCCACAAACAATGAGCAGTTCTTC. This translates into CASSPTNNEQFF. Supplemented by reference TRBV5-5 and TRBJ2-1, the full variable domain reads DAGVTQSPTHLIKTRGQQVTLRCSPISGHKSVSWYQQVLGQGPQFIFQYYEKEERGRGNFPDRFSARQFPNYSSELNVNALLLGDSALYLCASSPTNNEQFFGPGTRLTVL.